Following are 8 T cell receptor beta chains from one sample sequenced in a study of T cell clusters in autoimmune cytopenias. Tens of thousands of genome equivalents of blood DNA were amplified for TRB. One tube held mixed TRB-A and TRB-B primer pools for touch-down PCR. After re-calling the multiplex PCR reads, TCRdb lists one entry per CDR3 protein, DNA absent. The sample totals more than 5,500 distinct CDR3 sequences. The data also belong to a second study, concerning T cell repertoires in aging, cancer and after chemotherapy.

The source material was peripheral blood. Every receptor here comes from a human donor in good health.

This clonotype is medium-sized by frequency. J is TRBJ2-5 and V is TRBV6-1. The CDR3 is made up of 13 amino acids. Germline-derived CDR1 and CDR2 are MNHNS and SASEGT. CDR3 region: CASSEVFPETQYF.

The CDR3 region is CASSGTRGVSTDTQYF. V and J are TRBV6-6 and TRBJ2-3; with no DNA, the TCRdb D assignment of TRBD2 cannot be verified. The CDR3 has 16 residues. The germline V gene encodes CDR1 MNHNY and CDR2 SVGAGI (reference sequence).

The V gene is TRBV6-4, the J gene TRBJ2-3; TCRdb designates TRBD2, a call that cannot be tested without DNA. The CDR3 covers 15 residues. The germline CDR1 and CDR2 sequences are MRHNA and SNTAGT. The CDR3 sequence: CASSRSGSGTDTQYF.

This CDR3 reads CASWWTSGNTGELFF. The genes are TRBV6-6 and TRBJ2-2; checking the TCRdb D call of TRBD2 is not possible without DNA. Germline V gives CDR1 MNHNY, CDR2 SVGAGI (reference sequence). The CDR3 has 15 residues.

The V and J genes are TRBV11-2 and TRBJ2-5. The germline V gene encodes CDR1 SGHAT and CDR2 FQNNGV. The CDR3 is 16 amino acids. The CDR3 reads CASSPTSVVGRETQYF.

CDR3 amino acids: CASRTGDNTEAFF. J is TRBJ1-1 and V is TRBV27; TCRdb picks TRBD1, but there is no DNA to check that call. The CDR3 has 13 residues. Germline values: CDR1 MNHEY, CDR2 SMNVEV (reference sequence).

V and J are TRBV6-4 and TRBJ2-1; TCRdb reports TRBD2, a call that lacks DNA to check it against. From germline, CDR1 is MRHNA and CDR2 SNTAGT. CDR3 length: 16 residues. This CDR3 reads CASSATSLNAYNEQFF.

This clonotype ranks as medium-sized in terms of frequency. The V call is TRBV6-6, the J call TRBJ2-3; TCRdb's assignment of TRBD2 cannot be checked, as there is no DNA. CDR1 MNHNY and CDR2 SVGAGI come from the germline V gene (reference sequence). The CDR3 totals 12 residues. The CDR3 sequence is CASSYSTADQYF.